The clone carrying this T cell receptor beta chain has only one observation. The sample originates from a study of control samples from healthy donors and cancer patients. Measured with immunoSEQ multiplex PCR; TCRdb has only the in-frame clones, and not every one. In the table there are 130,000 to 150,000 clones, around 90% of which are singletons. CDR3 length: 14 residues. Germline-derived CDR1 and CDR2 are MDHEN and SYDVKM. V was clipped by 1 base and J by 8 bases, with 11 bases between them. This receptor was obtained from a man between 25 and 39 years old in good health. The chain couples TRBV28 to TRBJ1-4, with D possibly being TRBD1 (6 bases). Sequenced input: blood. The CDR3 region has the DNA TGTGCCAGCAGTTTATCGGGGGCGGGGGAAAAACTGTTTTTT. It specifies CASSLSGAGEKLFF.